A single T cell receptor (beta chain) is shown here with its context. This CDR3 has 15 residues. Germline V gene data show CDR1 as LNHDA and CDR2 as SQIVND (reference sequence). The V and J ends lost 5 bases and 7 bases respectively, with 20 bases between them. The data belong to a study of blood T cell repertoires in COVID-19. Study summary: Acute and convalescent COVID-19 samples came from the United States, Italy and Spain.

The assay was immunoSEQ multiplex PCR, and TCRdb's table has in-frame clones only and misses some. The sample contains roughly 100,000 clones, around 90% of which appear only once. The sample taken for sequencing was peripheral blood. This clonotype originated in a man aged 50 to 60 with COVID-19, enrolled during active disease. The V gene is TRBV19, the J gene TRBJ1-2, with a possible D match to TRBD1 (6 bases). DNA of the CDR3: TGTGCCAGTAGTTTATCAAGGGCACAGGGTGGTGGCTACACCTTC. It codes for CASSLSRAQGGGYTF.